One sample yielded the 28 T cell receptor beta chains listed below, sequenced in a study of cytomegalovirus exposure and HLA in healthy donors. Primers included in the PCR were 60 Vbeta and 13 Jbeta primers. Clones were sequenced by immunoSEQ multiplex PCR, and TCRdb holds only the in-frame ones, with some missing. The sample contains 110,000 or so clones, 80% to 85% of which appear only once. Material: PBMCs. All receptors derive from a young woman in good health and CMV-seronegative.

This chain uses TRBV20-1 with TRBJ2-5; possible D gene TRBD1, 5 bases. The J call is uncertain, as TRBJ2-7 better fits the DNA end. Per germline, CDR1 DFQATT and CDR2 SNEGSKA (reference sequence). This CDR3 is built from 11 residues. In nucleotides, the CDR3 is TGCAGTGCTAGTAGGGGCTACGAGCAGTACTTC. Protein sequence: CSASRGYEQYF.

V and J are TRBV7-6 and TRBJ1-3, with D hard to call. V lost 5 bases, J lost 0 bases, and 14 bases lay in between. The CDR3 covers 16 residues. Germline lookup yields CDR1 SGHVS and CDR2 FNYEAQ. The CDR3 DNA follows: TGTGCCAGCAGCCCTCCCGGGTTCTCCTCTGGAAACACCATATATTTT. Its translation is CASSPPGFSSGNTIYF.

This chain connects TRBV19 to TRBJ1-1; D gene uncertain. V was shortened by 4 bases and J by 0 bases, with 6 bases between the two germline ends. CDR1 and CDR2 from the germline V gene are LNHDA and SQIVND (reference sequence). The CDR3 is 13 amino acids. The CDR3 loop reads CASSSSLNTEAFF. The CDR3 region has the DNA TGTGCCAGTAGTAGTTCGTTGAACACTGAAGCTTTCTTT.

The chain carries TRBV10-2 and TRBJ2-5; 15 nucleotides align to TRBD2. The CDR3 has 16 residues. Germline CDR1 WSHSY, CDR2 SAAADI. The J segment lost 5 bases and the V segment lost 3 bases, leaving 4 bases of the junction unmatched. CDR3 bases: TGCGCCAGCAGTGAAGGAGGACTAGCGGGAGGGGAGACCCAGTACTTC. Amino acid sequence: CASSEGGLAGGETQYF.

This clone occurred a few times. The V call is TRBV7-2, the J call TRBJ2-1; 8 bases are a match to TRBD2. The length of the CDR3 is 17 residues. Germline-derived CDR1 and CDR2 are SGHTA and FQGNSA. V was clipped by 1 base and J by 8 bases; unmatched bases: 13. For the CDR3, the DNA is TGTGCCAGCAGCTTAGGAGGCGGAGCGGGAGTAAGCGATGAGCAGTTCTTC. Its translation: CASSLGGGAGVSDEQFF.

This clone occurred once. One end of the junction fails to match germline, which may point to a read error. The chain links TRBV28 to TRBJ2-7, with D possibly TRBD2 on 7 matching bases. The germline V gene encodes CDR1 MDHEN and CDR2 SYDVKM. The CDR3 consists of 17 residues. For the CDR3, the DNA is TGTGCCAGCACTTTAACCCGCCGGGGGGCGGGAGCCCCCGAGCAGTACTTC. It yields the protein CASTLTRRGAGAPEQYF.

This chain links TRBV18 with TRBJ2-5, with D possibly matching TRBD2 (6 bases). The CDR3 contains 14 residues. Germline assignment: CDR1 KGHSH and CDR2 LQKENI. V was clipped by 0 bases and J by 5 bases, with 10 bases between them. In nucleotides, the CDR3 is TGTGCCAGCTCACCACCCTCAGGGAGGGAGACCCAGTACTTC. This sequence encodes CASSPPSGRETQYF.

The rearrangement uses TRBV10-3 and TRBJ1-3; TRBD1 matches at 12 bases. Unmatched junction bases numbered 7, after V lost 7 bases and J lost 3 bases. This CDR3 is 16 amino acids long. Germline V CDR1 and CDR2: ENHRY, SYGVKD. CDR3 amino acids: CAITPGTGGHGNTIYF. The CDR3 DNA reads TGTGCCATCACCCCCGGGACAGGGGGCCATGGAAACACCATATATTTT.

This clone has more than one count but fewer than ten. V gene TRBV6-5 combines with J gene TRBJ1-1, with D maybe TRBD1 (6 bases). Germline-derived CDR1 and CDR2 are MNHEY and SVGAGI. V was clipped by 6 bases and J by 2 bases, with 10 bases between them. The CDR3 is made up of 13 amino acids. CDR3 DNA sequence: TGTGCCAGCAGAAAACAGGGTAACACTGAAGCTTTCTTT. Translating it yields CASRKQGNTEAFF.

Regarding this clone: At one end, the junction sequence differs from germline, possibly due to a read error. V is TRBV7-9 and J is TRBJ2-3; TRBD1 matches 8 bases. Germline V CDR1 and CDR2: SEHNR, FQNEAQ (reference sequence). The CDR3 contains 15 residues. CDR3 nucleotide sequence: TGTTCCAGCAGGCCTGGACAGGGTGGGACAGATACGCAGTATTTT. Encoded protein: CSSRPGQGGTDTQYF.

The rearrangement joins TRBV5-1 to TRBJ1-1; D call uncertain. The CDR3 covers 14 residues. Germline V gene lookup returns CDR1 SGHRS and CDR2 YFSETQ. Trimming cost V 4 bases and J 1 base, with 11 bases left between them. Written as DNA, the CDR3 is TGCGCCAGCAGCCCGGCGGCGGGGAACACTGAAGCTTTCTTT. Its translation: CASSPAAGNTEAFF.

The rearrangement uses TRBV7-2 and TRBJ2-1, with a possible D match to TRBD1 (6 bases). The CDR3 is 14 amino acids. The ends were cut back, 2 bases at V and 7 bases at J, with 12 bases in the middle. Germline V gene data show CDR1 as SGHTA and CDR2 as FQGNSA. As DNA, the CDR3 is TGTGCCAGCAGCTTAAGGGGGAATTGGAATGAGCAGTTCTTC. This translates into CASSLRGNWNEQFF.

This chain links TRBV12-5 with TRBJ1-1, with TRBD1 matching over 7 bases. This CDR3 contains 17 residues. The trim removed 1 base at V and 1 base at J, leaving 9 bases unmatched. Germline V gene lookup returns CDR1 LGHNT and CDR2 FRNRAP. The CDR3 loop reads CASGLGRDSRTNTEAFF. As DNA, the CDR3 is TGTGCTAGTGGTTTGGGCCGGGACAGTCGGACGAACACTGAAGCTTTCTTT. The entire variable domain, with the rest obtained from reference TRBV12-5 and TRBJ1-1, is as follows: DARVTQTPRHKVTEMGQEVTMRCQPILGHNTVFWYRQTMMQGLELLAYFRNRAPLDDSGMPKDRFSAEMPDATLATLKIQPSEPRDSAVYFCASGLGRDSRTNTEAFFGQGTRLTVV.

This clone was observed a single time. The V and J genes are TRBV5-1 and TRBJ2-7; TRBD2 might be the D (6 bases). Germline assignment: CDR1 SGHRS and CDR2 YFSETQ. The CDR3 spans 15 residues. V dropped 0 bases and J dropped 0 bases, with 10 bases sitting between them. CDR3: CASSLDGSNSYEQYF. Here the CDR3 DNA reads TGCGCCAGCAGCTTGGACGGGAGCAACTCCTACGAGCAGTACTTC. Full variable domain (missing parts from reference TRBV5-1 and TRBJ2-7): KAGVTQTPRYLIKTRGQQVTLSCSPISGHRSVSWYQQTPGQGLQFLFEYFSETQRNKGNFPGRFSGRQFSNSRSEMNVSTLELGDSALYLCASSLDGSNSYEQYFGPGTRLTVT.

V gene TRBV14 combines with J gene TRBJ1-3; tentatively, D is TRBD1 (5 bases). The CDR3 has 15 amino acids. V was clipped by 1 base and J by 2 bases, with 9 bases between them. Germline CDR1 is SGHDN and CDR2 is FVKESK. CDR3 protein: CASSQAGGPGNTIYF. CDR3 coding DNA: TGTGCCAGCAGCCAAGCGGGGGGTCCTGGAAACACCATATATTTT.

The chain is built from TRBV19 and TRBJ2-2; weak D call: TRBD2 (7 bases). Trimming stripped 8 bases from V and 2 bases from J, with 24 bases between. The CDR3 runs 18 residues. Germline assignment: CDR1 LNHDA and CDR2 SQIVND (reference sequence). CDR3 protein: CASEGGATLTPNTGELFF. As DNA, the CDR3 is TGTGCCAGTGAAGGGGGGGCTACTCTCACCCCTAACACCGGGGAGCTGTTTTTT.

The chain carries TRBV5-1 and TRBJ2-1; tentative D call: TRBD2 (5 bases). Germline V gives CDR1 SGHRS, CDR2 YFSETQ. CDR3 length: 16 residues. V was shortened by 4 bases and J by 6 bases, with 20 bases between the two germline ends. This CDR3 is CASSPRAREFGNEQFF. DNA for the CDR3: TGCGCCAGCAGCCCACGAGCGAGGGAATTTGGCAATGAGCAGTTCTTC.

V is TRBV19 and J is TRBJ1-2; no clear D. The V end was cut by 6 bases, the J end by 7 bases, with 12 bases between. CDR3 length equals 12 residues. Germline V CDR1 and CDR2: LNHDA, SQIVND (reference sequence). CDR3 in DNA: TGTGCCAGTAGGGAGGAAACGGGTGGCTACACCTTC. As protein: CASREETGGYTF.

The rearrangement uses TRBV5-8 and TRBJ1-5; D possibly corresponds to TRBD1 (5 bases). This CDR3 contains 19 residues. Trimming cost V 0 bases and J 2 bases, with 21 bases left between them. The germline V gene has CDR1 SGHTS and CDR2 YDEGEE. The CDR3 here is CASSLELGQGGVRNQPQHF. Written as DNA, the CDR3 is TGTGCCAGCAGCTTGGAGTTAGGGCAGGGAGGGGTTCGCAATCAGCCCCAGCATTTT.

This sequence joins TRBV18 and TRBJ1-3; 8 bases align to TRBD1. With V trimmed by 2 bases and J by 0 bases, 6 bases remained unmatched. The CDR3 is 17 residues long. The germline V gene encodes CDR1 KGHSH and CDR2 LQKENI. This chain's CDR3 is CASSPYGTGTSGNTIYF. As DNA, the CDR3 is TGTGCCAGCTCACCATACGGGACAGGTACCTCTGGAAACACCATATATTTT.

The chain carries TRBV5-1 and TRBJ1-5, with D uncertain. The V gene's germline CDR1 is SGHRS and CDR2 YFSETQ. The V and J ends lost 0 bases and 5 bases respectively, with 12 bases between them. This CDR3 is 15 amino acids long. The CDR3 loop is CASSLVGRKDQPQHF. The CDR3 DNA follows: TGCGCCAGCAGCTTGGTGGGCAGGAAAGATCAGCCCCAGCATTTT.

The chain links TRBV6-6 to TRBJ2-3; 10 positions match TRBD1. Germline V gene sequence: CDR1 MNHNY, CDR2 SVGAGI (reference sequence). The V segment lost 8 bases and the J segment 3 bases; nucleotides outside the gene matches: 5. This CDR3 has 14 amino acids. CDR3 coding DNA: TGTGCCAGCGGGGGACAGGGGCATACAGATACGCAGTATTTT. It specifies CASGGQGHTDTQYF.

The genes are TRBV7-9 and TRBJ2-2, with D maybe TRBD2 (6 bases). V lost 1 base and J 6 bases, leaving 12 bases between the germline ends. The CDR3 spans 15 residues. Germline V gene lookup returns CDR1 SEHNR and CDR2 FQNEAQ (reference sequence). CDR3 DNA sequence: TGTGCCAGCAGCTTAGTTGCTGGAGGGGCCGGGGAGCTGTTTTTT. It translates to CASSLVAGGAGELFF.

The chain joins TRBV5-1 to TRBJ2-2, with D maybe TRBD1 (6 bases). The CDR3 runs 16 residues. Germline lookup yields CDR1 SGHRS and CDR2 YFSETQ. V was trimmed by 0 bases and J by 2 bases, leaving 11 bases between them. The CDR3: CASSLALQGNTGELFF. The CDR3, as DNA: TGCGCCAGCAGCTTGGCTTTACAGGGAAACACCGGGGAGCTGTTTTTT.

The rearrangement joins TRBV21-1 to TRBJ1-5. TRBV21-1 is a documented pseudogene. The length of the CDR3 is 17 residues. CDR3 DNA: TGTGCCAGCAGCTCCGTGTGGGAGGCTCGGAGCAATCAGCCCCAGCATTTT. The encoded protein is CASSSVWEARSNQPQHF.

This clone was recorded a few times. The rearrangement links TRBV7-8 to TRBJ1-1; D remains unclear. Trimming pared 3 bases from V and 1 base from J, leaving 6 bases between. Germline CDR1 reads SGHVS; CDR2 reads FQNEAQ. This CDR3 comprises 13 residues. CDR3 protein: CASSLSGNTEAFF. The CDR3 nucleotides are TGTGCCAGCAGCTTGTCCGGGAACACTGAAGCTTTCTTT. Supplemented by reference TRBV7-8 and TRBJ1-1, the full variable domain reads GAGVSQSPRYKVAKRGQDVALRCDPISGHVSLFWYQQALGQGPEFLTYFQNEAQLDKSGLPSDRFFAERPEGSVSTLKIQRTQQEDSAVYLCASSLSGNTEAFFGQGTRLTVV.

V and J are TRBV5-6 and TRBJ1-4; TRBD1 agrees at 7 bases. In germline, CDR1 is SGHDT, CDR2 YYEEEE. The CDR3 covers 14 residues. The V and J ends lost 2 bases and 8 bases, in that order; junction bases with no gene match: 6. The CDR3 DNA sequence: TGTGCCAGCAGCTTTACAGGGGTTAGCGAAAAACTGTTTTTT. It yields the protein CASSFTGVSEKLFF. Supplemented by reference TRBV5-6 and TRBJ1-4, the full variable domain reads DAGVTQSPTHLIKTRGQQVTLRCSPKSGHDTVSWYQQALGQGPQFIFQYYEEEERQRGNFPDRFSGHQFPNYSSELNVNALLLGDSALYLCASSFTGVSEKLFFGSGTQLSVL.

This clone was counted only a few times. The chain links TRBV28 to TRBJ1-2, with 7 nucleotides matching TRBD1. V shed 8 bases, J shed 3 bases, and the junction held 6 bases outside the gene matches. CDR3 length: 13 residues. Germline CDR1 and CDR2: MDHEN and SYDVKM. The CDR3 DNA follows: TGTGCCAGCCTCGACAGGGCGGACTATGGCTACACCTTC. This sequence encodes CASLDRADYGYTF.